This T cell receptor beta chain was captured in a study of T cells after yellow fever vaccination. From the 5' RACE reads, TCRdb called clonotypes with MiXCR, one entry per CDR3 protein. The sample yields around 40,000 distinct CDR3 sequences, under 8% seen once. This clonotype was observed once. A clone one base away is much larger, so this may be a read error. The clonotype comes from a man younger than 45 who received the YFV17D yellow fever vaccine. The source material was CD8+ T cells not binding an NS4B(214-222) dextramer, sorted from PBMCs, sampled 45 days after the yellow fever booster vaccination.

For the CDR3, the DNA is TGTGCCAGCAGGGGACTAGCGGTAGGGGAACAGTACTTC. It translates to CASRGLAVGEQYF. The rearrangement joins TRBV3-1 to TRBJ2-7; 11 bases are shared with TRBD2. J was trimmed by 10 bases and V by 6 bases; bases with no gene match: 8. The CDR3 consists of 13 residues. The germline V gene encodes CDR1 LGHDT and CDR2 YNNKEL (reference sequence).